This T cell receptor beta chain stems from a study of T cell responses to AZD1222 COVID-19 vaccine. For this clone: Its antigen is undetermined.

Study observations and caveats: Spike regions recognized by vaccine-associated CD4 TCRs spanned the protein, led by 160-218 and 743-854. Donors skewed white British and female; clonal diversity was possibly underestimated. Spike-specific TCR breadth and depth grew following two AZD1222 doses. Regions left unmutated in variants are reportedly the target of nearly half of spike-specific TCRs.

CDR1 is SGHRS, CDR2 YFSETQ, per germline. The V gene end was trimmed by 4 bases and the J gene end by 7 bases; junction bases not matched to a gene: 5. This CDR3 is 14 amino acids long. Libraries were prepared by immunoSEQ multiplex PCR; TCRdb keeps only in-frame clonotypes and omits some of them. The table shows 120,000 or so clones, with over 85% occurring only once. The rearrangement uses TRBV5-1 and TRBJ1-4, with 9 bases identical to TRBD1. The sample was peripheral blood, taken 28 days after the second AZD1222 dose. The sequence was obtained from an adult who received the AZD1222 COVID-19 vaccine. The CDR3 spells CASSPGTGSEKLFF. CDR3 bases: TGCGCCAGCAGCCCAGGGACAGGGTCTGAAAAACTGTTTTTT.